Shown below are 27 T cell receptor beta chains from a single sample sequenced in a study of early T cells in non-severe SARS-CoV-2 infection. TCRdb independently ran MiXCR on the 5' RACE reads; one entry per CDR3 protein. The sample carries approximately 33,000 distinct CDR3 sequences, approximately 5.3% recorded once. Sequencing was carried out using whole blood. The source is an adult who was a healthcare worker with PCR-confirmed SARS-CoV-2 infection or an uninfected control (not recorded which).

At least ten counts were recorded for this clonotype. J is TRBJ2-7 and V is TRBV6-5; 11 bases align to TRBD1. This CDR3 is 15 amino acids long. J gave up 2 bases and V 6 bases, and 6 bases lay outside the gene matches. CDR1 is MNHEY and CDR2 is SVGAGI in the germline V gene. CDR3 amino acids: CASRVRGQGAYEQYF. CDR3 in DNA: TGTGCCAGCAGGGTAAGGGGACAGGGGGCCTACGAGCAGTACTTC.

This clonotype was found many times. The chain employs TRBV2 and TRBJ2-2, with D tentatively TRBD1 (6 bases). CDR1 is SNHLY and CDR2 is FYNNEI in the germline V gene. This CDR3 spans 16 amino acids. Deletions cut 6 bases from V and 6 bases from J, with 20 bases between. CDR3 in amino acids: CASSSQWARGSGELFF. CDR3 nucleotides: TGTGCCAGCAGCAGCCAGTGGGCCAGGGGTTCCGGGGAGCTGTTTTTT.

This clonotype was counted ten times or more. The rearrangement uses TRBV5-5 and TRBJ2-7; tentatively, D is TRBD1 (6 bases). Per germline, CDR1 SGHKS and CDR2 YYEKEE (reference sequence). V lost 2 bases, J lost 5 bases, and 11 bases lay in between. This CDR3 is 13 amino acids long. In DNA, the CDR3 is TGTGCCAGCAGCTTTCCAGGGGCGAACGAGCAGTACTTC. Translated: CASSFPGANEQYF. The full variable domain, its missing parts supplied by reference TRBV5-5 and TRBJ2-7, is DAGVTQSPTHLIKTRGQQVTLRCSPISGHKSVSWYQQVLGQGPQFIFQYYEKEERGRGNFPDRFSARQFPNYSSELNVNALLLGDSALYLCASSFPGANEQYFGPGTRLTVT.

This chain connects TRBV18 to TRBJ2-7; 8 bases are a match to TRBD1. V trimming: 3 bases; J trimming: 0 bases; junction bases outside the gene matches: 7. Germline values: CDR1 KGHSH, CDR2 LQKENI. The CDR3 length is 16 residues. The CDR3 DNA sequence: TGTGCCAGCTCACCTTCAGGGGGCCTTAGCTCCTACGAGCAGTACTTC. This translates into CASSPSGGLSSYEQYF.

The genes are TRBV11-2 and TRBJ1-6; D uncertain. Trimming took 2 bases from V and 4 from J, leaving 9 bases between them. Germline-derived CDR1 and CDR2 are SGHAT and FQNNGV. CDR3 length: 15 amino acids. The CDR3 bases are TGTGCCAGCAGCTTAAGGCAGGAGTATAATTCACCCCTCCACTTT. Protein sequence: CASSLRQEYNSPLHF. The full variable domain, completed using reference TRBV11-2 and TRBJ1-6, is EAGVAQSPRYKIIEKRQSVAFWCNPISGHATLYWYQQILGQGPKLLIQFQNNGVVDDSQLPKDRFSAERLKGVDSTLKIQPAKLEDSAVYLCASSLRQEYNSPLHFGNGTRLTVT.

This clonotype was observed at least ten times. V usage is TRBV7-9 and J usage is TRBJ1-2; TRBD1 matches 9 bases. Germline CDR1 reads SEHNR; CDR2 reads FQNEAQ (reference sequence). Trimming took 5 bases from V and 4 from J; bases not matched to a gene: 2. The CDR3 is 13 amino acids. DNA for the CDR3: TGTGCCAGCAGCCTACAGGGGGCCTATGGCTACACCTTC. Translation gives CASSLQGAYGYTF.

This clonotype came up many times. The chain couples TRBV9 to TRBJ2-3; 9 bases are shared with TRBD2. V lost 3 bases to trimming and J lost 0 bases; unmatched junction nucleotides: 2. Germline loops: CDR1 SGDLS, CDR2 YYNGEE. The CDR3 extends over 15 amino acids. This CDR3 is CASSASGTSTDTQYF. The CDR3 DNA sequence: TGTGCCAGCAGCGCTAGCGGGACTAGCACAGATACGCAGTATTTT.

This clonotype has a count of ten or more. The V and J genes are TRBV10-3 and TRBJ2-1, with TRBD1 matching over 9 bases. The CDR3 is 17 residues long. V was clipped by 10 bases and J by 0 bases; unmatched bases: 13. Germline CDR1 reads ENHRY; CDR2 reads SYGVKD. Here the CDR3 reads CATRGQGGASSYNEQFF. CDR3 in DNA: TGTGCCACCCGGGGACAGGGCGGGGCGAGCTCCTACAATGAGCAGTTCTTC.

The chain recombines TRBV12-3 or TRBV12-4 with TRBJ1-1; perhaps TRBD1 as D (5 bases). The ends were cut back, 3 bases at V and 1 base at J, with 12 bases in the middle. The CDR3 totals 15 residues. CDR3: CASSFFGAGNTEAFF. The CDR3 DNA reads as TGTGCCAGCAGTTTTTTCGGGGCGGGGAACACTGAAGCTTTCTTT.

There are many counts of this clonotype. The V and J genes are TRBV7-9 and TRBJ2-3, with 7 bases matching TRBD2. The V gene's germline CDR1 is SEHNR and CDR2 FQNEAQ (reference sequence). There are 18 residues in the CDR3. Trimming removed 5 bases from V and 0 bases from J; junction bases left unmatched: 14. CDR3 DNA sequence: TGTGCCAGCAGCCCAGAGGGCGGGAGTGTGTCTAGCACAGATACGCAGTATTTT. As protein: CASSPEGGSVSSTDTQYF.

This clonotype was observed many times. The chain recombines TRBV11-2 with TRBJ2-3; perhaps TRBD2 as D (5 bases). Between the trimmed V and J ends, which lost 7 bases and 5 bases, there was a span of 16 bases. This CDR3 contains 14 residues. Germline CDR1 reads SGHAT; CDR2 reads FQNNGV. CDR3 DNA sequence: TGTGCCAGCACCCCCGGGCCGAGGGAAGATACGCAGTATTTT. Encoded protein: CASTPGPREDTQYF.

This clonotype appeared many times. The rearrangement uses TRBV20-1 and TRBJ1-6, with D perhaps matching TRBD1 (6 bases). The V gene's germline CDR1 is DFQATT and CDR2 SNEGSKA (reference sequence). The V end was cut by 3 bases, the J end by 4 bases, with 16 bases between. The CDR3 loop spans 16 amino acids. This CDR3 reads CSARDRIGYYNSPLHF. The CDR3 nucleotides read TGCAGTGCTAGGGACAGAATAGGATATTATAATTCACCCCTCCACTTT.

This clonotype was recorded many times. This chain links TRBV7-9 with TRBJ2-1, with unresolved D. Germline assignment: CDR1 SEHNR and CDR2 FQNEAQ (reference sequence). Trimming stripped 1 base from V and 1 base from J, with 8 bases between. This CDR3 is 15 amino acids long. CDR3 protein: CASSLGVGSYNEQFF. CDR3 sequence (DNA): TGTGCCAGCAGCTTAGGCGTGGGGTCCTACAATGAGCAGTTCTTC.

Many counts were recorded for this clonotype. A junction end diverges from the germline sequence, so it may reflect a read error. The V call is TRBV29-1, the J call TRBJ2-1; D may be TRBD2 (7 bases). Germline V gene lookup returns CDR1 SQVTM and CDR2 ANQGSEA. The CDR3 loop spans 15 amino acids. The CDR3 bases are TGCAGCTCTGGGCGGGGGCTAGCCTCCTCCAATGAGCAGTTCTTC. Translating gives CSSGRGLASSNEQFF.

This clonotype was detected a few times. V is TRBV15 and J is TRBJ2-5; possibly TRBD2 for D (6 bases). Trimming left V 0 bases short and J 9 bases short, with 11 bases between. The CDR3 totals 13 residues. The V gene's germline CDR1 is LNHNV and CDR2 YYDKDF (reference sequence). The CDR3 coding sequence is TGTGCCACCAGCAGAGATCGCTGGGGGGCCCAGTACTTC. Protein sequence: CATSRDRWGAQYF.

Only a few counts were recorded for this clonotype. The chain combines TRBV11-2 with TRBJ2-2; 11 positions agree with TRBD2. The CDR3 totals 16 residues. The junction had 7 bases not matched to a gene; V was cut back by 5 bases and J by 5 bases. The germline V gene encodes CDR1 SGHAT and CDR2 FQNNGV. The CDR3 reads CASSLTTSGRTGELFF. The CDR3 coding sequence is TGTGCCAGCAGCCTCACCACTAGCGGGAGAACCGGGGAGCTGTTTTTT.

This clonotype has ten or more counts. The CDR3: CASSLRPAGQETQYF. In nucleotides, the CDR3 is TGTGCCAGCAGCTTACGTCCAGCGGGGCAAGAGACCCAGTACTTC. The rearrangement joins TRBV7-2 to TRBJ2-5, with 7 bases that match TRBD2. Unmatched junction bases numbered 5, after V lost 2 bases and J lost 2 bases. The germline CDR1 and CDR2 sequences are SGHTA and FQGNSA. The CDR3 length is 15 residues.

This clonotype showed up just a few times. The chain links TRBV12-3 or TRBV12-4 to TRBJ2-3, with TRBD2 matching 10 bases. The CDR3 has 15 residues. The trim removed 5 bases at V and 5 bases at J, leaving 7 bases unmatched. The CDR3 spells CASSQRTSGLDTQYF. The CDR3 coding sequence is TGTGCCAGCAGTCAACGGACTAGCGGACTAGATACGCAGTATTTT.

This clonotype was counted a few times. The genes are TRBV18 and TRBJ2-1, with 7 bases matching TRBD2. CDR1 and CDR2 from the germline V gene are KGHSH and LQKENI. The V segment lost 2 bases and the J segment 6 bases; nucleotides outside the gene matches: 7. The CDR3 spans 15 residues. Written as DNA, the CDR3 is TGTGCCAGCTCACCAGGGCGGGGGAATATCAATGAGCAGTTCTTC. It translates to CASSPGRGNINEQFF.

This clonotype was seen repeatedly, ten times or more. In nucleotides, the CDR3 is TGCGCCAGCAGTGATGGGTACTTTGGAGATACGCAGTATTTT. Its translation is CASSDGYFGDTQYF. This chain uses TRBV10-2 with TRBJ2-3; no reliable D call. The CDR3 sequence is 14 residues long. V dropped 3 bases and J dropped 5 bases, with 12 bases sitting between them. Germline CDR1 is WSHSY and CDR2 is SAAADI.

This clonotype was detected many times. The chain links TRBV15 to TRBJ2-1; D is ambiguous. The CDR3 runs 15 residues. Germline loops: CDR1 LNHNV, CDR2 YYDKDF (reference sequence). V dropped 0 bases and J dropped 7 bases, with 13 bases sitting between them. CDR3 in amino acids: CATSRDTSWLNEQFF. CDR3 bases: TGTGCCACCAGCAGAGATACCAGCTGGTTGAATGAGCAGTTCTTC.

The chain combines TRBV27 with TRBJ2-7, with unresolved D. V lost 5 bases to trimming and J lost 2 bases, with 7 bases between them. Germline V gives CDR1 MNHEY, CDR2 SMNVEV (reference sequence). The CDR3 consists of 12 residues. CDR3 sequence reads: CASSPNTYEQYF. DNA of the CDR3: TGTGCCAGCAGTCCGAACACCTACGAGCAGTACTTC.

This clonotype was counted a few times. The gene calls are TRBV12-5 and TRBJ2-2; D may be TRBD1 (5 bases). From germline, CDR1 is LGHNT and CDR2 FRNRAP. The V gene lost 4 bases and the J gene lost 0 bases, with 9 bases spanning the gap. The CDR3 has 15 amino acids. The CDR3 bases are TGTGCTAGTGGTTGGAGACAGACGAACACCGGGGAGCTGTTTTTT. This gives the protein CASGWRQTNTGELFF. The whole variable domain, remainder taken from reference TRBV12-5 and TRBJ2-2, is DARVTQTPRHKVTEMGQEVTMRCQPILGHNTVFWYRQTMMQGLELLAYFRNRAPLDDSGMPKDRFSAEMPDATLATLKIQPSEPRDSAVYFCASGWRQTNTGELFFGEGSRLTVL.

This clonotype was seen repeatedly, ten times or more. CDR3 nucleotide sequence: TGTGCCAGCAGCCCAGGACAGGGACAAGGTCAGCCCCAGCATTTT. It translates to CASSPGQGQGQPQHF. The genes are TRBV7-2 and TRBJ1-5, with 8 bases fitting TRBD1. The CDR3 consists of 15 residues. Trimming took 5 bases from V and 6 from J; bases not matched to a gene: 9. CDR1 SGHTA and CDR2 FQGNSA come from the germline V gene.

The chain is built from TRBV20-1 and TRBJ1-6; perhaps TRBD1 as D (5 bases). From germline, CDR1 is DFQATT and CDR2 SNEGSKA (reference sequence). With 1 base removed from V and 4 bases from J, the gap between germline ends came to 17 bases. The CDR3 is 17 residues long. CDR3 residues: CSARGPGGGGYNSPLHF. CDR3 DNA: TGCAGTGCTAGAGGACCCGGAGGCGGGGGTTATAATTCACCCCTCCACTTT.

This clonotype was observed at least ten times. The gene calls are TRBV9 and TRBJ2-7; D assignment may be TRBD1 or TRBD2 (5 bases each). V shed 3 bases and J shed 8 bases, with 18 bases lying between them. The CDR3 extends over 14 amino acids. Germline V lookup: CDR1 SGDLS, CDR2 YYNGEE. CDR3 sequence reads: CASSAGTLERQQYF. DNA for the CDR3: TGTGCCAGCAGCGCCGGGACCCTCGAGAGACAGCAGTACTTC.

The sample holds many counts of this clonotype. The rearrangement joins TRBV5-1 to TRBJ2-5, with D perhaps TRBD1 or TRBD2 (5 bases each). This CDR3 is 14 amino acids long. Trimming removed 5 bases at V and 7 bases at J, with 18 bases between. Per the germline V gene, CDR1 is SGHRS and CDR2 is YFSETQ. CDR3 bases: TGCGCCAGCAGGGGGGACGGATCGGGGACGACCCAGTACTTC. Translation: CASRGDGSGTTQYF.